These T cell receptor beta chains were read from a single sample in a study of Ad26.COV2.S vaccination and SARS-CoV-2 variants. The data were produced by immunoSEQ multiplex PCR, yet TCRdb's version contains in-frame clones alone and is incomplete. The sample holds over 350,000 clones, more than 85% seen once. Sequenced material: peripheral blood, taken in a trial of Ad26.COV2.S vaccine versus placebo. The receptors derive from a person aged 18-60 years who received the Ad26.COV2.S COVID-19 vaccine or a placebo. Each CDR3 is given with its conserved first and last residue. A D gene is named only where the DNA matches it firmly. The size of a clone is reported for some rows only, either as once, few or many, or as a class for expanded clones.

V gene,J gene,D gene,clone size,CDR3 protein,CDR3 DNA
TRBV7-9,TRBJ2-5,NA,NA,CASSLKSVTETQYF,TGTGCCAGCAGCTTAAAGTCGGTGACAGAGACCCAGTACTTC
TRBV13,TRBJ1-6,NA,many,CASSLGNSPLHF,TGTGCCAGCAGCTTAGGGAATTCACCCCTCCACTTT
TRBV2,TRBJ2-1,NA,NA,CASRIGANEQFF,TGTGCCAGCAGGATCGGTGCTAATGAGCAGTTCTTC
TRBV11-3,TRBJ2-1,TRBD2,NA,CASSLGSGGASYNEQFF,TGTGCCAGCAGCTTAGGTAGCGGGGGGGCTTCCTACAATGAGCAGTTCTTC
TRBV9,TRBJ2-3,TRBD2,NA,CASSTAGTRGTDTQYF,TGTGCCAGCAGCACCGCCGGGACTAGAGGCACAGATACGCAGTATTTT
TRBV6-2/TRBV6-3,TRBJ2-7,NA,NA,CASSYVGGGYEQYF,TGTGCCAGCAGTTACGTCGGGGGCGGCTACGAGCAGTACTTC
TRBV15,TRBJ2-7,NA,NA,CATSRVSSSYEQYF,TGTGCCACCAGCAGAGTGTCGAGCTCCTACGAGCAGTACTTC
TRBV9,TRBJ2-1,TRBD2,NA,CASSLTSGGAYEQFF,TGTGCCAGCAGCCTAACTAGCGGGGGGGCGTATGAGCAGTTCTTC
TRBV4-1,TRBJ2-7,NA,few,CASSQRAGTAPYEQYF,TGCGCCAGCAGCCAGCGAGCCGGGACTGCCCCCTACGAGCAGTACTTC
TRBV14,TRBJ2-1,NA,NA,CASSQVVGLIPQFF,TGTGCCAGCAGCCAAGTCGTAGGACTAATACCCCAGTTCTTC
TRBV2,TRBJ2-1,NA,NA,CASSEGKDGHNEQFF,TGTGCCAGCAGTGAAGGGAAGGACGGCCACAATGAGCAGTTCTTC
TRBV3-1/TRBV3-2,TRBJ2-7,TRBD2,NA,CASSLWASGSYEQYF,TGTGCCAGCAGCCTGTGGGCTAGCGGGTCCTACGAGCAGTACTTC
TRBV11-2,TRBJ1-4,NA,NA,CASSLDHRGNEKLFF,TGTGCCAGCAGCTTAGATCATCGGGGGAATGAAAAACTGTTTTTT
TRBV18,TRBJ2-5,TRBD1,NA,CASSRTGDQETQYF,TGTGCCAGCTCGAGGACAGGGGACCAAGAGACCCAGTACTTC
TRBV4-1,TRBJ2-1,TRBD1,many,CASSRTGGFLDEQFF,TGCGCCAGCAGCAGGACAGGGGGCTTTTTAGATGAGCAGTTCTTC
TRBV6-5,TRBJ2-7,NA,few,CASSRQVTYEQYF,TGTGCCAGCAGTCGACAGGTGACCTACGAGCAGTACTTC
TRBV6-1,TRBJ2-7,NA,NA,CASSEVPDPPYEQYF,TGTGCCAGCAGTGAGGTCCCGGACCCTCCCTACGAGCAGTACTTC
TRBV2,TRBJ2-2,NA,NA,CASSPLGGGAPTGELFF,TGTGCCAGCTCCCCTCTTGGAGGGGGGGCCCCCACCGGGGAGCTGTTTTTT
TRBV29-1,TRBJ1-2,NA,once,CSVLEGRGRNYGYTF,TGCAGCGTTTTGGAAGGCAGGGGACGAAACTATGGCTACACCTTC
TRBV6-2/TRBV6-3,TRBJ2-5,NA,once,CASSYGGAVSEETQYF,TGTGCCAGCAGTTACGGGGGGGCCGTGTCGGAAGAGACCCAGTACTTC
TRBV5-6,TRBJ1-5,NA,NA,CASSFRGSNQPQHF,TGTGCCAGCAGCTTTCGGGGGAGCAATCAGCCCCAGCATTTT
TRBV11-2,TRBJ1-2,TRBD1,few,CASSLDRESNYGYTF,TGTGCCAGCAGCTTGGACAGGGAATCTAACTATGGCTACACCTTC
TRBV6-5,TRBJ2-3,NA,NA,CASKTSSQDTQYF,TGTGCCAGCAAAACGTCCTCACAAGATACGCAGTATTTT
TRBV13,TRBJ1-2,NA,once,CASSPTGSSYGYTF,TGTGCCAGCAGCCCAACAGGGAGCTCCTATGGCTACACCTTC
TRBV7-2,TRBJ2-7,NA,NA,CASSFLSRYEQYF,TGTGCCAGCAGCTTCCTCAGCCGGTACGAGCAGTACTTC
TRBV4-3,TRBJ2-2,NA,NA,CASSQERGSNTGELFF,TGCGCCAGCAGCCAAGAGCGAGGGTCCAACACCGGGGAGCTGTTTTTT
TRBV5-1,TRBJ1-3,NA,NA,CASSLADGTLSGNTIYF,TGCGCCAGCAGCTTGGCTGACGGGACACTCTCTGGAAACACCATATATTTT
TRBV6-2/TRBV6-3,TRBJ1-2,NA,few,CASSKSSSGFGYTF,TGTGCCAGCAGTAAATCCAGCTCCGGGTTCGGCTACACCTTC
TRBV7-9,TRBJ1-2,NA,NA,CASSLEVAEPNYGYTF,TGTGCCAGCAGCTTAGAAGTTGCAGAGCCCAACTATGGCTACACCTTC
TRBV7-2,TRBJ2-7,NA,NA,CASSQQRAEQYF,TGTGCCAGCAGCCAGCAAAGGGCTGAGCAGTACTTC
TRBV12-3/TRBV12-4,TRBJ1-2,NA,NA,CASTWTDDYGYTF,TGTGCCAGCACCTGGACAGACGACTATGGCTACACCTTC
TRBV15,TRBJ1-2,NA,NA,CATSSDAGSYGYTF,TGTGCCACCAGCAGTGATGCCGGGAGCTATGGCTACACCTTC
TRBV18,TRBJ1-1,NA,NA,CASSPLGEGAEAFF,TGTGCCAGCTCACCATTAGGGGAAGGGGCTGAAGCTTTCTTT
TRBV5-1,TRBJ2-2,NA,NA,CASSWGLLNTGELFF,TGCGCCAGCAGCTGGGGGCTACTGAACACCGGGGAGCTGTTTTTT
TRBV29-1,TRBJ2-7,NA,NA,CSALREETEQYF,TGCAGCGCCTTGCGCGAGGAGACCGAGCAGTACTTC
TRBV14,TRBJ1-2,NA,NA,CASSLSGRYYGYTF,TGTGCCAGCAGCCTGTCGGGACGCTACTATGGCTACACCTTC
TRBV11-2,TRBJ2-3,NA,NA,CASSLYRPTGGTDTQYF,TGTGCCAGCAGCTTATATCGTCCGACAGGAGGCACAGATACGCAGTATTTT
TRBV7-6,TRBJ2-7,TRBD2,NA,CASSSRLAGSYEQYF,TGTGCCAGCAGCTCTAGACTAGCGGGGAGCTACGAGCAGTACTTC
TRBV6-5,TRBJ1-3,NA,NA,CASSSTSSGNTIYF,TGTGCCAGCAGTTCCACTAGCTCTGGAAACACCATATATTTT
TRBV19,TRBJ1-5,TRBD1,NA,CASRTGFTNSNQPQHF,TGTGCCAGTAGGACAGGGTTTACGAATAGCAATCAGCCCCAGCATTTT
TRBV6-5,TRBJ1-4,NA,NA,CASSHGRGVGEKLFF,TGTGCCAGCAGCCACGGGAGGGGCGTCGGAGAAAAACTGTTTTTT
TRBV6-5,TRBJ1-1,NA,NA,CASRLGRKNTEAFF,TGTGCCAGCAGGCTAGGACGGAAGAACACTGAAGCTTTCTTT
TRBV6-5,TRBJ2-6,NA,NA,CASSYMRSGANVLTF,TGTGCCAGCAGTTACATGAGATCTGGGGCCAACGTCCTGACTTTC
TRBV6-5,TRBJ1-2,TRBD1,NA,CASSRDRINYGYTF,TGTGCCAGCAGCAGGGACAGGATTAACTATGGCTACACCTTC
TRBV19,TRBJ2-2,NA,NA,CASTTGTLNTGELFF,TGTGCCAGTACGACCGGGACACTAAACACCGGGGAGCTGTTTTTT
TRBV5-1,TRBJ2-7,NA,NA,CASSLFLGSGEQYF,TGCGCCAGCAGCTTATTTTTGGGGTCCGGCGAGCAGTACTTC
TRBV12-5,TRBJ1-4,TRBD1,NA,CASGLPTRGRSEEKLFF,TGTGCTAGTGGTTTGCCGACCAGGGGGCGGAGTGAAGAAAAACTGTTTTTT
TRBV5-6,TRBJ1-2,NA,NA,CASSTGRAGGYTF,TGTGCCAGCAGCACCGGACGGGCGGGAGGCTACACCTTC
TRBV19,TRBJ2-7,NA,NA,CASSVGVSYEQYF,TGTGCCAGTAGTGTGGGGGTCTCCTACGAGCAGTACTTC
TRBV4-3,TRBJ2-3,TRBD2,NA,CASSQHTSGGAGADTQYF,TGCGCCAGCAGCCAACACACTAGCGGGGGGGCGGGAGCTGATACGCAGTATTTT
TRBV11-2,TRBJ2-3,NA,NA,CASSLVRSTSTDTQYF,TGTGCCAGCAGCTTAGTTCGGTCGACTAGCACAGATACGCAGTATTTT
TRBV29-1,TRBJ1-1,TRBD1,NA,CSVAGQGGPEAFF,TGCAGCGTTGCTGGCCAGGGGGGCCCTGAAGCTTTCTTT
TRBV3-1/TRBV3-2,TRBJ1-1,NA,NA,CASSRDRTITEAFF,TGTGCCAGCAGCCGAGACAGGACAATCACTGAAGCTTTCTTT
TRBV18,TRBJ1-2,TRBD1,NA,CASSPSSIGTGFYGYTF,TGTGCCAGCTCACCTTCTTCCATCGGGACAGGGTTTTATGGCTACACCTTC
TRBV5-1,TRBJ1-1,NA,NA,CASSLQANTEAFF,TGCGCCAGCAGCTTGCAGGCGAACACTGAAGCTTTCTTT
TRBV18,TRBJ1-1,NA,NA,CASSPGTTNTEAFF,TGTGCCAGCTCACCCGGGACAACAAACACTGAAGCTTTCTTT
TRBV7-2,TRBJ1-1,NA,NA,CASSLFRMNTEAFF,TGTGCCAGCAGCTTATTCCGTATGAACACTGAAGCTTTCTTT
TRBV10-3,TRBJ1-6,NA,NA,CAISESPGTNSPLHF,TGTGCCATCAGTGAGTCTCCAGGGACTAATTCACCCCTCCACTTT
TRBV7-6,TRBJ2-3,TRBD2,NA,CASSLISGSTDTQYF,TGTGCCAGCAGCTTAATTAGCGGGAGCACAGATACGCAGTATTTT